The 14 T cell receptor beta chains below come from one sample, sequenced in a study of blood T cell repertoires in COVID-19. TCRdb keeps only in-frame clones here, not all; method: immunoSEQ multiplex PCR. The data show some 210,000 clones, roughly four fifths seen once. Input material: peripheral blood. The receptors derive from a woman between 40 and 50 years old with acute or convalescent COVID-19.

This chain links TRBV24-1 with TRBJ1-5; tentative D call: TRBD1 (5 bases). Deletions cut 2 bases from V and 4 bases from J, with 14 bases between. Germline CDR1 reads KGHDR; CDR2 reads SFDVKD. The CDR3 sequence is 16 residues long. This CDR3 is CATSDWRDGKNQPQHF. CDR3 in DNA: TGTGCCACCAGTGATTGGAGGGACGGAAAAAATCAGCCCCAGCATTTT.

This clone was seen once. The rearrangement links TRBV5-1 to TRBJ1-3; weak D call: TRBD1 (5 bases). The CDR3 length is 16 residues. The ends were cut back, 3 bases at V and 0 bases at J, with 13 bases in the middle. The germline gives CDR1 SGHRS, CDR2 YFSETQ. CDR3 in amino acids: CASSWGVTSSGNTIYF. The CDR3 nucleotides read TGCGCCAGCAGCTGGGGGGTTACAAGCTCTGGAAACACCATATATTTT.

This sequence joins TRBV29-1 and TRBJ1-2; D ambiguous. Germline CDR1 SQVTM, CDR2 ANQGSEA. This CDR3 spans 13 amino acids. Trimming pared 0 bases from V and 2 bases from J, leaving 7 bases between. The chain's CDR3 is CSVEDGENYGYTF. CDR3 coding DNA: TGCAGCGTTGAAGACGGGGAAAACTATGGCTACACCTTC.

This chain connects TRBV16 to TRBJ2-7, with D perhaps matching TRBD1 (5 bases). The CDR3 length is 14 residues. The V gene lost 0 bases and the J gene lost 2 bases, with 8 bases spanning the gap. CDR1 is KGHSY and CDR2 is FQNENV in the germline V gene. The CDR3 region has the DNA TGTGCCAGCAGCCAATCAGGGGCACCCTACGAGCAGTACTTC. This encodes CASSQSGAPYEQYF.

The CDR3 sequence is CASSFDRGRGKNIQYF. The DNA for the CDR3 is TGTGCCAGCAGCTTTGACAGGGGCCGGGGCAAAAACATTCAGTACTTC. The rearrangement links TRBV7-8 to TRBJ2-4; 8 nucleotides line up with TRBD1. The germline V gene has CDR1 SGHVS and CDR2 FQNEAQ. V gave up 3 bases and J gave up 3 bases; unmatched junction bases: 7. The CDR3 covers 16 residues.

V gene TRBV2 combines with J gene TRBJ2-7, with 10 bases fitting TRBD2. The length of the CDR3 is 14 residues. V lost 9 bases, J lost 4 bases, and 9 bases stayed unmatched. Germline V gives CDR1 SNHLY, CDR2 FYNNEI. CDR3 nucleotides: TGTGCCAGTCAAGGAGAGCGGGGGGGGTACGAGCAGTACTTC. It translates to CASQGERGGYEQYF.

This clone was detected only a few times. V usage is TRBV3-1 (or the pseudogene TRBV3-2) and J usage is TRBJ2-1, with D perhaps TRBD2 (6 bases). The V gene lost 4 bases and the J gene lost 5 bases, with 12 bases spanning the gap. The CDR3 spans 14 residues. Germline V gene lookup returns CDR1 LGHDT and CDR2 YNNKEL (reference sequence). As DNA, the CDR3 is TGTGCCAGCAGCCCGGACTACGGGGACAATGAGCAGTTCTTC. Its translation: CASSPDYGDNEQFF.

The chain has TRBV6-5 and TRBJ2-2, with a weak D call TRBD2 (5 bases). This CDR3 region has 11 residues. Trimming took 7 bases from V and 7 from J, leaving 7 bases between them. Per germline, CDR1 MNHEY and CDR2 SVGAGI. The CDR3 spells CASIRGGELFF. Here the CDR3 DNA reads TGTGCCAGCATCCGGGGCGGGGAGCTGTTTTTT.

The chain has TRBV6-2 or TRBV6-3 and TRBJ2-1; TRBD2 matches 8 bases. This CDR3 contains 12 residues. From germline, CDR1 is MNHEY and CDR2 SVGEGT. V trimming: 6 bases; J trimming: 14 bases; junction bases outside the gene matches: 9. The CDR3 loop is CASSGGTREEFF. The CDR3 DNA reads TGTGCCAGCAGCGGGGGGACTAGAGAGGAGTTCTTC.

The rearrangement uses TRBV5-8 and TRBJ2-3; 7 bases are shared with TRBD2. This CDR3 is built from 17 residues. The trim removed 3 bases at V and 0 bases at J, leaving 10 bases unmatched. The V gene's germline CDR1 is SGHTS and CDR2 YDEGEE. In nucleotides, the CDR3 is TGTGCCAGCAGCTGGGGGACGCTAGCGGTGAGCACAGATACGCAGTATTTT. Its translation is CASSWGTLAVSTDTQYF.

There are a few counts of this clone. The rearrangement links TRBV6-6 to TRBJ2-2; the D gene is possibly TRBD2 (6 bases). Germline CDR1 reads MNHNY; CDR2 reads SVGAGI (reference sequence). The CDR3 covers 15 residues. V gave up 2 bases and J gave up 7 bases, with 14 bases separating them. The CDR3 region is CASSYMGGEDGELFF. Here the CDR3 DNA reads TGTGCCAGCAGTTACATGGGTGGGGAGGACGGGGAGCTGTTTTTT.

V and J are TRBV19 and TRBJ1-5; 9 bases fit TRBD1. The germline CDR1 and CDR2 sequences are LNHDA and SQIVND (reference sequence). After removal of 6 bases from V and 6 bases from J, the junction contained 6 bases not matched to a gene. The CDR3 length is 14 residues. CDR3 residues: CASRDRGSGQPQHF. CDR3 sequence (DNA): TGTGCCAGTAGGGACAGGGGCTCGGGTCAGCCCCAGCATTTT.

The V gene is TRBV24-1, the J gene TRBJ1-1, with 8 nucleotides matching TRBD1. J gave up 5 bases and V 4 bases, and 14 bases lay outside the gene matches. This CDR3 has 17 residues. Germline loops: CDR1 KGHDR, CDR2 SFDVKD. CDR3 nucleotides: TGTGCCACCAGTGACCCGGGGTACGACAGGGGAGAAACTGAAGCTTTCTTT. It encodes CATSDPGYDRGETEAFF.

The chain uses TRBV6-1 and TRBJ2-7; D possibly corresponds to TRBD1 (5 bases). The CDR3 contains 17 residues. Trimming cost V 2 bases and J 2 bases, with 19 bases left between them. The germline V gene has CDR1 MNHNS and CDR2 SASEGT. The CDR3 region has the DNA TGTGCCAGCAGTGAAATTTTATTAGGGGTAGCCACCTACGAGCAGTACTTC. Its protein is CASSEILLGVATYEQYF.